There are a few counts of the clone carrying this T cell receptor beta chain. Antigen unknown. This specimen comes from a study of T cell responses to AZD1222 COVID-19 vaccine. Findings and limits, study-wide: White British ancestry dominated among donors, who included more females, and clonal diversity was possibly underestimated. Elevations in Spike-specific TCR breadth and depth followed administration of two AZD1222 doses. Unmutated variant regions reportedly attract nearly half of all spike-specific TCRs.

The CDR3 covers 18 residues. The J segment lost 4 bases and the V segment lost 0 bases, leaving 12 bases of the junction unmatched. Germline CDR1 LGHNA, CDR2 YNFKEQ. Repertoires were generated with immunoSEQ multiplex PCR, while TCRdb's copy carries only in-frame clones and drops some. Among about 100,000 clones listed, around 93% were seen once. The chain has TRBV4-2 and TRBJ2-5; 9 nucleotides line up with TRBD2. This sequence was found in an adult who received the AZD1222 COVID-19 vaccine. The material sequenced was peripheral blood, taken 28 days after the second AZD1222 dose. The DNA of the CDR3 is TGTGCCAGCAGCCAAGATACGACTAGCGGCCCGAGGGGAGAGACCCAGTACTTC. It is translated as CASSQDTTSGPRGETQYF.